This T cell receptor beta chain was retrieved from a study of response to subunit inactivated influenza vaccine. A single record per CDR3 protein comes from TCRdb applying MiXCR to the RT-PCR reads. The top ten clones hold approximately 10% of a sample with approximately 310,000 distinct CDR3 sequences, 20% to 25% of them seen once. This clonotype was seen a few times. This receptor was identified in a man between 45 and 75 years old who received an inactivated influenza vaccine. This sample comprised PBMCs from blood, obtained around 22 months after vaccination.

CDR3 coding DNA: TGTGCCAGCAGCGCAGGACAGGGGTGGGCAAGCAATCAGCCCCAGCATTTT. It is translated as CASSAGQGWASNQPQHF. V and J are TRBV7-6 and TRBJ1-5; 9 bases map to TRBD1. In germline, CDR1 is SGHVS, CDR2 FNYEAQ. The CDR3 totals 17 residues. The ends lost 5 bases at V and 1 base at J; junction bases unmatched: 9.